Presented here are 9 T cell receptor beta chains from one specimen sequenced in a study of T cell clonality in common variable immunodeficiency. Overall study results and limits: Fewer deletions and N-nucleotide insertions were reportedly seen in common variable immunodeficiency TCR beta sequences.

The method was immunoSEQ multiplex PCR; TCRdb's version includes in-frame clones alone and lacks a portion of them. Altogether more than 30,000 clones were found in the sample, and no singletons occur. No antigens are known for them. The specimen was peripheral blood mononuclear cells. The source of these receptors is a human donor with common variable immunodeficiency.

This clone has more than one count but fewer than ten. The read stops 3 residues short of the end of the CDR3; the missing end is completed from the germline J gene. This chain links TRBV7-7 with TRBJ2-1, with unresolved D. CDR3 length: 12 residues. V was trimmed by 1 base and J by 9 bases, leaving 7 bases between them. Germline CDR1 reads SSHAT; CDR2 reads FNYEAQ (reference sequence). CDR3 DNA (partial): TGTGCCAGCAGCTTAGTCGGTGGTGAG. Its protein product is CASSLVGGE. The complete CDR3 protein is CASSLVGGEQFF. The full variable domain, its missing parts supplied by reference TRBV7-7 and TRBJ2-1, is GAGVSQSPRYKVTKRGQDVTLRCDPISSHATLYWYQQALGQGPEFLTYFNYEAQPDKSGLPSDRFSAERPEGSISTLTIQRTEQRDSAMYRCASSLVGGEQFFGPGTRLTVL.

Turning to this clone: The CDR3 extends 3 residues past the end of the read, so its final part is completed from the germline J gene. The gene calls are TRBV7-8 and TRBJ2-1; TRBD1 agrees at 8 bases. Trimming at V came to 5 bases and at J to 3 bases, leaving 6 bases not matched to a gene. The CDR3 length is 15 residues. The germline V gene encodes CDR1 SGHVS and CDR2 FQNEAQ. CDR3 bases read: TGTGCCAGCAGCCCTTTTGGACAGGGCTACAATGAG. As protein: CASSPFGQGYNE. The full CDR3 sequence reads CASSPFGQGYNEQFF.

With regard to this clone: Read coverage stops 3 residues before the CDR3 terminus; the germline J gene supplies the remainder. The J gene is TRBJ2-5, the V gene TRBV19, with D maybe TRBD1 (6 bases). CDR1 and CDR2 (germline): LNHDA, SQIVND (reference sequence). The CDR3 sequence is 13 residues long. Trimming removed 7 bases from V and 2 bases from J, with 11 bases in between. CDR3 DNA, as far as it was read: TGTGCCAGTACCCCCAGGGGACAAGAGACC. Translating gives CASTPRGQET. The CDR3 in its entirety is CASTPRGQETQYF.

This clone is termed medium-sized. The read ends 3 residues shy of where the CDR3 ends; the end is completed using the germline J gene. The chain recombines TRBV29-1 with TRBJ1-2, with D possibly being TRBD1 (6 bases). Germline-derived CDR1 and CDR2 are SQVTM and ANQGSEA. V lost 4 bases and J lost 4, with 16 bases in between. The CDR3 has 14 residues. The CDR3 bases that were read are TGCAGCGTTGGGCTACCGGGACAAAGCTATGGC. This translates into CSVGLPGQSYG. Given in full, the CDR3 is CSVGLPGQSYGYTF.

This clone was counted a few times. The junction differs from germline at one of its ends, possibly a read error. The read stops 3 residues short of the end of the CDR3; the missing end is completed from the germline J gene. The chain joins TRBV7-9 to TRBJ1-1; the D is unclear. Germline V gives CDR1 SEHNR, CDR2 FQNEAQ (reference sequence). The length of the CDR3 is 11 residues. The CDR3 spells CSSSLEVEAFF. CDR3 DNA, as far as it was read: TGTTCCAGCAGCTTAGAGGTTGAA.

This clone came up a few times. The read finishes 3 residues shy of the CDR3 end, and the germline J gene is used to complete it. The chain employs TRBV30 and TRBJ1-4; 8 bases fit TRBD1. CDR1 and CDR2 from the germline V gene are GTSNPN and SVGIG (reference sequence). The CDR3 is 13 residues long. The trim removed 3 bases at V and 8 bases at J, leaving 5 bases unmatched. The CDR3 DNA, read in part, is TGTGCCTGGAGGGACTGGACAGGGGAAAAA. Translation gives CAWRDWTGEK. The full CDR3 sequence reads CAWRDWTGEKLFF. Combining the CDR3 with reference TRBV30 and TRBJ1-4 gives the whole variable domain SQTIHQWPATLVQPVGSPLSLECTVEGTSNPNLYWYRQAAGRGLQLLFYSVGIGQISSEVPQNLSASRPQDRQFILSSKKLLLSDSGFYLCAWRDWTGEKLFFGSGTQLSVL.

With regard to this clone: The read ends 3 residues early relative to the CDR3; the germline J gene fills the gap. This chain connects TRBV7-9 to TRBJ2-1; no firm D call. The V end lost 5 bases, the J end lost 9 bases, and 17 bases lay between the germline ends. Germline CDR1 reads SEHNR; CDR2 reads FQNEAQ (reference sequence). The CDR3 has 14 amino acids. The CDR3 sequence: CASSPQTSSTEQFF. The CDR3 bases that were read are TGTGCCAGCAGCCCGCAGACATCCAGCACTGAG.

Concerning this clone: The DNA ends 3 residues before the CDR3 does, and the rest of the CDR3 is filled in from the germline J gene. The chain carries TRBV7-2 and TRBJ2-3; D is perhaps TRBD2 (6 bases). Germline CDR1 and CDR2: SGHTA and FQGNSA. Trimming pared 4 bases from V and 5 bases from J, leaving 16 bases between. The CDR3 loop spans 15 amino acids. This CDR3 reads CASSSRGSGGDTQYF. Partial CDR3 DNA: TGTGCCAGCAGCTCCCGAGGTAGCGGTGGAGATACG.

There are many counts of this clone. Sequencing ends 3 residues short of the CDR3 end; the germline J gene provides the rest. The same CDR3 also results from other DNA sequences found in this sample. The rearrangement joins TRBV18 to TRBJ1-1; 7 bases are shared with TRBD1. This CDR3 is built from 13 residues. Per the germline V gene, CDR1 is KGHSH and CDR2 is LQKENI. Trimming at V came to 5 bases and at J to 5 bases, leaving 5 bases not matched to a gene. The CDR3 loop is CASSAGGGTEAFF. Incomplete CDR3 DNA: TGTGCCAGCTCAGCAGGGGGTGGGACTGAA.